The rows below give T cell receptor beta chains drawn from one sample of a study of neurological immune-mediated disorders. Each CDR3 protein is one row after TCRdb ran MiXCR on the 5' RACE reads. The sample has about 69,000 distinct CDR3 sequences, 3.5% to 5% seen once. Sequences were obtained from PBMCs. These receptors were taken from a man aged 25-40 years with multiple sclerosis. Both conserved end residues are part of each CDR3. The order of the fields is clone size, V gene, D gene, J gene, CDR3 protein, CDR3 DNA. A D gene is named only where the DNA matches it firmly. Rows give clone size only sometimes, using once, few, many, or a class for an expanded clone.

>many|TRBV4-2|-|TRBJ1-5
CASRPRGNSNQPQHF
TGTGCCAGCAGACCGAGGGGAAATAGCAATCAGCCCCAGCATTTT
>few|TRBV5-1|-|TRBJ2-7
CAGGEPISYEQYF
TGCGCCGGCGGAGAGCCTATTTCCTACGAGCAGTACTTC
>many|TRBV6-5|-|TRBJ1-2
CASSPMGRGNYGYTF
TGTGCCAGCAGCCCTATGGGGCGGGGTAACTATGGCTACACCTTC
>many|TRBV18|TRBD1|TRBJ1-1
CASSPRDRRPTEAFF
TGTGCCAGCTCACCACGGGACAGGCGCCCCACTGAAGCTTTCTTT
>many|TRBV24-1|-|TRBJ2-3
CATSGGANTDTQYF
TGTGCCACCAGTGGGGGGGCCAACACAGATACGCAGTATTTT
>many|TRBV20-1|TRBD2|TRBJ2-1
CSARVVAGGYNEQFF
TGCAGTGCTAGGGTCGTAGCGGGGGGTTACAATGAGCAGTTCTTC
>many|TRBV20-1|TRBD2|TRBJ2-7
CSVTKTSGGIYEQYF
TGCAGTGTTACCAAGACTAGCGGGGGAATATACGAGCAGTACTTC
>many|TRBV5-1|-|TRBJ2-7
CASSLKGSYEQYF
TGCGCCAGCAGCTTGAAGGGTTCCTACGAGCAGTACTTC
>many|TRBV4-1|TRBD1|TRBJ1-3
CASSQVRTGLIYSGNTIYF
TGCGCCAGCAGCCAAGTTCGGACAGGGCTAATCTACTCTGGAAACACCATATATTTT
>many|TRBV7-9|TRBD1|TRBJ1-2
CASSSPGTGVRQISTF
TGTGCCAGCAGCTCTCCCGGGACAGGGGTTCGTCAGATCTCCACCTTC
>-|TRBV11-2|TRBD1|TRBJ2-1
CASRHLQGRNEQFF
TGTGCCAGCAGACACCTACAGGGGCGCAATGAGCAGTTCTTC
>many|TRBV27|TRBD1|TRBJ2-7
CASSPGQGYEQYF
TGTGCCAGCAGCCCTGGACAGGGATACGAGCAGTACTTC
>many|TRBV20-1|-|TRBJ2-3
CSASRTLSGTDTQYF
TGCAGTGCTAGTCGGACGTTAAGCGGAACAGATACGCAGTATTTT
>many|TRBV20-1|-|TRBJ2-3
CSTQADFTDTQYF
TGCAGTACCCAAGCGGATTTCACAGATACGCAGTATTTT
>many|TRBV20-1|-|TRBJ2-7
CSAATSETGSSYEQYF
TGCAGTGCTGCGACCAGTGAGACAGGATCCTCCTACGAGCAGTACTTC
>many|TRBV11-2|-|TRBJ2-3
CASSLDNGWDTQYF
TGTGCCAGCAGCTTAGATAATGGGTGGGATACGCAGTATTTT
>many|TRBV5-1|-|TRBJ2-1
CASTLTGGSYNEQFF
TGCGCCAGCACCCTGACAGGTGGGTCCTACAATGAGCAGTTCTTC
>many|TRBV5-1|TRBD1|TRBJ2-5
CASSFLTDRVTQYF
TGCGCCAGCAGCTTTTTAACCGACAGGGTGACCCAGTACTTC
>-|TRBV7-9|-|TRBJ1-1
CASSPWGTEAFF
TGTGCCAGCAGCCCCTGGGGCACTGAAGCTTTCTTT
>many|TRBV5-5|-|TRBJ1-1
CASSLQGPTEAFF
TGTGCCAGCAGCTTACAGGGCCCCACTGAAGCTTTCTTT
>many|TRBV12-3/TRBV12-4|-|TRBJ2-2
CASRPGQNTGELFF
TGTGCCAGCAGACCGGGACAGAACACCGGGGAGCTGTTTTTT
>many|TRBV4-3|-|TRBJ2-3
CASSQESPSQTDTQYF
TGCGCCAGCAGCCAAGAATCCCCTAGCCAAACAGATACGCAGTATTTT
>many|TRBV20-1|-|TRBJ1-2
CSAGRGTTDYGYTF
TGCAGTGCTGGAAGGGGGACGACGGACTATGGCTACACCTTC
>many|TRBV2|-|TRBJ2-5
CATEQGPQETQYF
TGTGCCACCGAACAGGGTCCGCAAGAGACCCAGTACTTC
>many|TRBV5-1|-|TRBJ2-3
CASSLDPGAASTQYF
TGCGCCAGCAGCTTGGACCCGGGAGCCGCCTCGACGCAGTATTTT
>-|TRBV15|-|TRBJ2-1
CATSRGDRDSYYNEQFF
TGTGCCACCAGCAGAGGCGACCGGGACTCCTACTACAATGAGCAGTTCTTC
>-|TRBV29-1|-|TRBJ1-5
CSAVEGGRNQPQNF
TGCAGCGCTGTGGAGGGGGGCCGCAATCAGCCCCAGAATTTT
>-|TRBV28|-|TRBJ2-3
CASRGRVSTDTQYF
TGTGCCAGCAGGGGCAGGGTGAGCACAGATACGCAGTATTTT
>many|TRBV29-1|TRBD1|TRBJ2-7
CSVMLGTDYEQYF
TGCAGCGTTATGCTCGGGACAGACTACGAGCAGTACTTC
>many|TRBV7-2|-|TRBJ1-1
CASSPGAANTEAFF
TGTGCCAGCAGCCCCGGGGCTGCGAACACTGAAGCTTTCTTT
>many|TRBV5-6|-|TRBJ2-7
CASSAGVLKWQYF
TGTGCCAGCAGCGCCGGGGTTTTGAAGTGGCAGTACTTC
>many|TRBV20-1|-|TRBJ1-4
CSASSENEKLFF
TGCAGTGCTAGCAGTGAAAATGAAAAACTGTTTTTT
>many|TRBV20-1|TRBD1|TRBJ1-4
CSAGVGTGNEKLFF
TGCAGTGCTGGGGTCGGGACAGGGAATGAAAAACTGTTTTTT
>many|TRBV7-2|-|TRBJ2-5
CASRAGTTETQYF
TGTGCCAGCAGGGCCGGGACGACGGAGACCCAGTACTTC
>-|TRBV20-1|-|TRBJ2-2
CSARKSDTGELFF
TGCAGTGCTAGGAAGTCGGACACCGGGGAGCTGTTTTTT
>many|TRBV6-5|-|TRBJ2-7
CASSSLTSYEQYF
TGTGCCAGCAGTTCCTTGACCTCCTACGAGCAGTACTTC
>-|TRBV11-2|TRBD2|TRBJ2-5
CASSRPGLAGSETQYF
TGTGCCAGCAGCCGCCCCGGGCTAGCGGGGAGCGAGACCCAGTACTTC
>many|TRBV2|-|TRBJ2-7
CASSAPRGSSYEQYF
TGTGCCAGCAGCGCCCCCCGGGGGAGCTCCTACGAGCAGTACTTC
>many|TRBV9|TRBD2|TRBJ2-1
CASSVEARGDVLLEQFF
TGTGCCAGCAGCGTAGAGGCGCGGGGGGACGTTTTGTTGGAGCAGTTCTTC
>many|TRBV5-1|-|TRBJ2-7
CASSLDGRAHEQYF
TGCGCCAGCAGCTTGGATGGCAGGGCCCACGAGCAGTACTTC
>many|TRBV20-1|TRBD2|TRBJ2-3
CSAHTSGGRDTQYF
TGCAGTGCTCATACTAGCGGGGGGCGAGATACGCAGTATTTT
>many|TRBV7-8|TRBD2|TRBJ2-1
CASSSSGTSGGAWHEQFF
TGTGCCAGCAGCTCGAGTGGGACTAGCGGGGGGGCCTGGCATGAGCAGTTCTTC
>-|TRBV5-1|TRBD1|TRBJ1-6
CASSPGQGNSPLHF
TGCGCCAGCAGCCCAGGACAGGGAAATTCACCCCTACACTTT
>-|TRBV12-5|-|TRBJ2-3
CASGFYGTQYF
TGTGCTAGTGGTTTCTACGGTACGCAGTATTTT
>once|TRBV11-2|TRBD1|TRBJ1-1
CASNTGDTEAFF
TGTGCCAGCAACACAGGGGACACTGAAGCTTTCTTT
>many|TRBV6-2/TRBV6-3|-|TRBJ1-1
CASSYRGLNTEAFF
TGTGCCAGCAGTTACCGCGGGTTGAACACTGAAGCTTTCTTT
>many|TRBV20-1|-|TRBJ1-2
CSARDSAGDYGYTF
TGCAGTGCTAGAGATTCGGCAGGGGACTATGGCTACACCTTC
>many|TRBV4-1|-|TRBJ2-2
CASSQGGGVNTGELFF
TGCGCCAGCAGCCAAGGAGGCGGGGTCAACACCGGGGAGCTGTTTTTT
>many|TRBV6-2/TRBV6-3|-|TRBJ2-1
CASRPRNPSRNEQFF
TGTGCCAGCAGACCCAGGAACCCTTCCCGCAATGAGCAGTTCTTC
>many|TRBV7-2|TRBD2|TRBJ2-2
CASSWGGSTGELFF
TGTGCCAGCAGCTGGGGGGGGAGCACCGGGGAGCTGTTTTTT
>many|TRBV5-1|-|TRBJ2-2
CASSLVARTRARDTGELFF
TGCGCCAGCAGCTTGGTGGCGAGAACCCGAGCCCGTGACACCGGGGAGCTGTTTTTT
>many|TRBV29-1|TRBD1|TRBJ1-2
CSVDRDRGIYGYTF
TGCAGCGTTGACCGGGACAGGGGGATCTATGGCTACACCTTC
>many|TRBV3-1|TRBD1|TRBJ1-1
CASTQQGENTEAFF
TGTGCCAGCACCCAACAGGGGGAAAACACTGAAGCTTTCTTT
>many|TRBV20-1|TRBD2|TRBJ2-5
CSATLAGEEETQYF
TGCAGTGCTACGCTAGCGGGGGAAGAAGAGACCCAGTACTTC
>many|TRBV10-3|-|TRBJ2-7
CAISGIRVFPYEQYF
TGTGCCATCAGCGGGATCAGGGTTTTTCCGTACGAGCAGTACTTC